The source of this T cell receptor (beta chain) is a study of technical replicates of blood from four donors. Sequenced by immunoSEQ multiplex PCR; TCRdb stores in-frame clones only, minus some. The table records about 59,000 clones, 75% to 90% of them present only once. The CDR3 length is 16 residues. The germline CDR1 and CDR2 sequences are SGHRS and YFSETQ. V was cut by 1 base and J by 7 bases, with 15 bases left in between. The V and J genes are TRBV5-1 and TRBJ1-6; D uncertain. Sequences were obtained from PBMCs. The receptor's source is a human donor in good health. Some clones in this sample may be carry-over from other donors' samples. CDR3 nucleotide sequence: TGCGCCAGCAGCTTGCTGGGAGGGAGGAACAATTCACCCCTCCACTTT. Translated: CASSLLGGRNNSPLHF.